This TCR beta chain came from a study of T cells after yellow fever vaccination. Turning to the study itself: Low-cell-number fractions underwent preparation using SMART-Seq v4 Ultra Low Input.

Each CDR3 protein is one row after TCRdb ran MiXCR on the 5' RACE reads. The sample contains over 300,000 distinct CDR3 sequences, about 4% of which appear only once. CDR1 is KGHSH and CDR2 is LQKENI in the germline V gene. Germline trimming cut 0 bases from V and 0 bases from J; bases unmatched to any gene: 6. This CDR3 has 17 amino acids. This receptor was identified in a man between 18 and 29 years old who received the YFV17D yellow fever vaccine. This chain joins TRBV18 and TRBJ1-1; 8 positions agree with TRBD1. The sample was PBMCs, taken 5 days after the yellow fever booster vaccination. The CDR3 nucleotides read TGTGCCAGCTCACCACCGGACAGGGTGCTGGTGAACACTGAAGCTTTCTTT. This gives the protein CASSPPDRVLVNTEAFF.